These 9 T cell receptor beta chains originate from one sample sequenced in a study of cytomegalovirus exposure and HLA in healthy donors. Researchers ran the PCR with 60 Vbeta and 13 Jbeta primers. Here immunoSEQ multiplex PCR was the method, and the copy in TCRdb shows in-frame clones only, minus some. The sample lists about 140,000 clones, approximately 70% seen once, with roughly 2% in the top ten. Sequenced input: PBMCs. Receptor source: a woman aged 55-69 years in good health and CMV-seropositive.

This sequence joins TRBV6-1 and TRBJ2-5, with a possible D match to TRBD1 (5 bases). The germline V gene encodes CDR1 MNHNS and CDR2 SASEGT. This CDR3 region has 15 residues. The germline V and J ends were trimmed by 6 bases and 2 bases, with 16 bases remaining between them. CDR3 residues: CASSVATTAQETQYF. The CDR3 bases are TGTGCCAGCAGCGTAGCTACGACAGCTCAAGAGACCCAGTACTTC.

This chain connects TRBV10-1 to TRBJ1-1, with a weak D call TRBD1 (6 bases). The V end lost 2 bases, the J end lost 4 bases, and 14 bases lay between the germline ends. Per germline, CDR1 WNHNN and CDR2 SYGVQD (reference sequence). CDR3 length: 15 residues. CDR3 sequence: CASSENRGSGTEAFF. The CDR3 DNA sequence: TGCGCCAGCAGTGAGAATAGGGGGTCTGGCACTGAAGCTTTCTTT.

This chain uses TRBV19 with TRBJ1-2, with a possible D match to TRBD1 (6 bases). This CDR3 has 15 amino acids. V was cut by 6 bases and J by 0 bases, with 14 bases left in between. Germline V gene data show CDR1 as LNHDA and CDR2 as SQIVND (reference sequence). CDR3 nucleotide sequence: TGTGCCAGTAGCCCGGGACACCTTACTAACTATGGCTACACCTTC. This encodes CASSPGHLTNYGYTF.

This clone was found once. The genes are TRBV2 and TRBJ1-5; no reliable D call. Germline lookup yields CDR1 SNHLY and CDR2 FYNNEI. CDR3 length: 14 residues. Trimming left V 7 bases short and J 3 bases short, with 13 bases between. CDR3 nucleotides: TGTGCCAGCAAGTGGGAGGGCCCCAATCAGCCCCAGCATTTT. This gives the protein CASKWEGPNQPQHF.

This chain uses TRBV5-1 with TRBJ2-3; the D gene is possibly TRBD2 (6 bases). CDR3 size: 15 residues. The V gene lost 4 bases and the J gene lost 3 bases, with 15 bases spanning the gap. Germline V gene lookup returns CDR1 SGHRS and CDR2 YFSETQ. In nucleotides, the CDR3 is TGCGCCAGCAGCCGTGGGACGGGAGAAACAGATACGCAGTATTTT. This sequence encodes CASSRGTGETDTQYF.

The chain has TRBV11-2 and TRBJ1-1; no firm D call. V was pared by 0 bases and J by 6 bases, with 11 bases between. The CDR3 extends over 14 amino acids. The V gene's germline CDR1 is SGHAT and CDR2 FQNNGV. The CDR3 region is CASSLEISGAEAFF. The DNA for the CDR3 is TGTGCCAGCAGCTTAGAAATCTCGGGAGCTGAAGCTTTCTTT.

The chain carries TRBV5-5 and TRBJ2-3; 11 bases match TRBD2. The CDR3 is made up of 17 amino acids. The V gene end was trimmed by 0 bases and the J gene end by 3 bases; junction bases not matched to a gene: 6. From germline, CDR1 is SGHKS and CDR2 YYEKEE (reference sequence). CDR3 protein: CASSLAGASGRTDTQYF. In nucleotides, the CDR3 is TGTGCCAGCAGCTTGGCAGGCGCTAGCGGGAGGACAGATACGCAGTATTTT.

The CDR3 DNA reads TGCAGCGTTGTTGGCGAGACCCAGTACTTC. Translated: CSVVGETQYF. This sequence joins TRBV29-1 and TRBJ2-5; D is unclear. V was clipped by 4 bases and J by 5 bases, with 5 bases between them. The CDR3 has 10 residues. The germline V gene has CDR1 SQVTM and CDR2 ANQGSEA.

The chain employs TRBV4-2 and TRBJ2-3, with 8 bases fitting TRBD2. Germline V gives CDR1 LGHNA, CDR2 YNFKEQ. CDR3 size: 17 residues. V shed 0 bases, J shed 2 bases, and the junction held 7 bases outside the gene matches. The CDR3 protein is CASSQDISGSPTDTQYF. DNA of the CDR3: TGTGCCAGCAGCCAAGATATAAGCGGGAGTCCCACAGATACGCAGTATTTT.